This entry lists 10 T cell receptor beta chains sequenced from one sample in a study of a mutant IDH1 vaccine in newly diagnosed glioma. Time point reported: baseline, week 1 (first vaccination visit). Regarding treatment: pre-vaccination baseline after standard-of-care therapy. This table comes from immunoSEQ multiplex PCR, and its TCRdb copy is limited to in-frame clones, with some not included. The sample shows more than 50,000 clones, 70% to 90% of them seen only once. This material consisted of PBMCs, taken from a glioma patient treated with radiotherapy, temozolomide or both. These receptors came from a man aged 25 to 45 with glioma.

The gene calls are TRBV7-6 and TRBJ1-2, with 8 bases identical to TRBD1. Germline values: CDR1 SGHVS, CDR2 FNYEAQ. The CDR3 is made up of 13 amino acids. J gave up 5 bases and V 3 bases, and 2 bases lay outside the gene matches. The CDR3 is CASSLGQDYGYTF. As DNA, the CDR3 is TGTGCCAGCAGCTTGGGACAGGATTATGGCTACACCTTC.

The chain links TRBV7-9 to TRBJ1-3; D is unresolved. Germline-derived CDR1 and CDR2 are SEHNR and FQNEAQ (reference sequence). The CDR3 consists of 15 residues. The V end lost 5 bases, the J end lost 2 bases, and 13 bases lay between the germline ends. The CDR3 sequence: CASSAGGGTGNTIYF. Here the CDR3 DNA reads TGTGCCAGCAGCGCCGGCGGCGGGACTGGAAACACCATATATTTT.

The genes are TRBV19 and TRBJ2-4, with 9 bases identical to TRBD2. V was clipped by 5 bases and J by 6 bases; unmatched bases: 11. Looked up from germline, CDR1 is LNHDA and CDR2 is SQIVND (reference sequence). The CDR3 extends over 16 amino acids. Here the CDR3 reads CASSSPLLAGLNIQYF. The CDR3, as DNA: TGTGCCAGTAGTTCTCCCCTGCTAGCGGGGTTAAACATTCAGTACTTC.

J is TRBJ2-1 and V is TRBV27; TRBD2 aligns across 9 bases. Trimming took 0 bases from V and 8 from J; bases not matched to a gene: 2. Germline V gene data show CDR1 as MNHEY and CDR2 as SMNVEV (reference sequence). The CDR3 is made up of 14 amino acids. CDR3: CASSLSGTSYEQFF. In DNA, the CDR3 is TGTGCCAGCAGTTTATCGGGGACTAGCTATGAGCAGTTCTTC.

The chain recombines TRBV30 with TRBJ1-2, with D uncertain. Trimming took off 4 bases at V and 5 bases at J, with 14 bases between the two ends. The length of the CDR3 is 13 residues. Per the germline V gene, CDR1 is GTSNPN and CDR2 is SVGIG (reference sequence). The CDR3 nucleotides read TGTGCCTGGACTAATCCGGGAATATATGGCTACACCTTC. It encodes CAWTNPGIYGYTF.

The chain has TRBV2 and TRBJ1-4, with TRBD1 matching 10 bases. After removal of 4 bases from V and 7 bases from J, the junction contained 15 bases not matched to a gene. The CDR3 totals 18 residues. Germline values: CDR1 SNHLY, CDR2 FYNNEI. Here the CDR3 reads CASSVTSLKGQGSEKLFF. The CDR3 coding sequence is TGTGCCAGCAGTGTGACGTCCCTGAAGGGACAGGGGAGTGAAAAACTGTTTTTT.

This sequence joins TRBV29-1 and TRBJ1-5; 7 bases line up with TRBD1. The length of the CDR3 is 13 residues. The germline CDR1 and CDR2 sequences are SQVTM and ANQGSEA. V was pared by 6 bases and J by 2 bases, with 4 bases of the junction left unmatched. CDR3 DNA: TGCAGCGTCGGAACAGGGGGCAATCAGCCCCAGCATTTT. Encoded protein: CSVGTGGNQPQHF.

The chain joins TRBV19 to TRBJ1-1; TRBD1 might be the D (5 bases). The CDR3 has 14 residues. V dropped 0 bases and J dropped 5 bases, with 10 bases sitting between them. Germline CDR1 is LNHDA and CDR2 is SQIVND (reference sequence). CDR3 amino acids: CASSIDGRGTEAFF. As DNA, the CDR3 is TGTGCCAGTAGTATAGATGGAAGGGGAACTGAAGCTTTCTTT. Combining the CDR3 with reference TRBV19 and TRBJ1-1 gives the whole variable domain DGGITQSPKYLFRKEGQNVTLSCEQNLNHDAMYWYRQDPGQGLRLIYYSQIVNDFQKGDIAEGYSVSREKKESFPLTVTSAQKNPTAFYLCASSIDGRGTEAFFGQGTRLTVV.

This clone turned up a few times. J is TRBJ1-5 and V is TRBV5-1; D gene ambiguous. CDR3 size: 14 residues. V lost 0 bases, J lost 7 bases, and 11 bases lay in between. Germline CDR1 SGHRS, CDR2 YFSETQ. The CDR3 coding sequence is TGCGCCAGCAGCTTGGACGGCCTCGGGCAGCCCCAGCATTTT. As protein: CASSLDGLGQPQHF.

V usage is TRBV28 and J usage is TRBJ2-5; 9 bases line up with TRBD2. V trimming: 0 bases; J trimming: 7 bases; junction bases outside the gene matches: 21. Germline lookup yields CDR1 MDHEN and CDR2 SYDVKM. The CDR3 is made up of 20 amino acids. The CDR3 DNA follows: TGTGCCAGCAGTTTATGGCGAGGAGACTCCAGCGGGGGGCCGCCGGGGACCCAGTACTTC. Amino acids: CASSLWRGDSSGGPPGTQYF.